These T cell receptor beta chains were read from a single sample in a study of blood T cell repertoires in COVID-19. Using immunoSEQ multiplex PCR, the repertoire was profiled, and TCRdb retains in-frame clones only, with some absent. The table records 250,000 to 350,000 clones, 90% of them present only once. Sequenced material: peripheral blood. All receptors come from a woman between 25 and 40 years old with COVID-19, enrolled during active disease. CDR3s include the opening cysteine and the closing phenylalanine or tryptophan.

len	j_gene	v_gene	CDR3aa
16	TRBJ1-2	TRBV3-1/TRBV3-2	CASSPSHRVLYGGYTF
12	TRBJ2-5	TRBV2	CASRLAGETQYF
12	TRBJ2-7	TRBV5-6	CASSMDTSEQYF
14	TRBJ2-7	TRBV5-1	CASSLGMGTYEQYF
16	TRBJ2-5	TRBV7-7	CASSLGPGGPGETQYF
16	TRBJ2-3	TRBV5-6	CASSIQLAAYTDTQYF
14	TRBJ1-2	TRBV24-1	CATSDYRGSDGYTF
14	TRBJ2-5	TRBV6-6	CASSLTGYRETQYF
14	TRBJ2-1	TRBV27	CASTRGSGANEQFF
15	TRBJ2-7	TRBV3-1/TRBV3-2	CASSQDILAPYEQYF
15	TRBJ1-6	TRBV5-1	CASSAPGQGGSPLHF
15	TRBJ2-7	TRBV7-9	CASSSGTGVHYEQYF
15	TRBJ1-6	TRBV9	CASSDARTGELPLHF
12	TRBJ1-1	TRBV6-5	CASSRRKTEAFF
13	TRBJ2-1	TRBV19	CASSQRDANEQFF
14	TRBJ1-5	TRBV28	CASSPPGQYQPQHF
15	TRBJ2-6	TRBV6-1	CASSQAGVGANVLTF
16	TRBJ1-5	TRBV6-1	CASSDGTAYSNQPQHF
13	TRBJ2-7	TRBV10-1	CASSESSAYEQYF
16	TRBJ2-5	TRBV5-1	CASSLVGGLAEETQYF
13	TRBJ2-5	TRBV12-3/TRBV12-4	CASRGTGLETQYF
11	TRBJ2-1	TRBV27	CASTLGGEQFF
17	TRBJ1-1	TRBV29-1	CSVTHGPWREVITEAFF
14	TRBJ2-1	TRBV28	CASSLTSGGNEQFF
13	TRBJ1-2	TRBV30	CAWSSGQGRGYTF
15	TRBJ2-7	TRBV9	CASSVEGTRAYEQYF